This TCR beta chain was documented in a study of long-term antiretroviral therapy in people with HIV. Findings of the study overall: Clones that had undergone expansion before ART dominated the repertoire at all time points.

Sequencing relied on immunoSEQ assay v3.0, run at survey level. Profiled with immunoSEQ multiplex PCR; TCRdb holds only in-frame clones, not every one. The sample records about 28,000 clones, approximately 83% being singletons. With respect to this clone: Its antigen remains unknown.

J gave up 0 bases and V 3 bases, and 2 bases lay outside the gene matches. The CDR3 is 16 residues long. Per the germline V gene, CDR1 is MGHRA and CDR2 is YSYEKL. The chain has TRBV4-1 and TRBJ2-6; 7 nucleotides line up with TRBD1. The TCR originated in a man aged 18 to 30 with HIV. This material consisted of unsorted PBMCs, taken 0.8 years before starting antiretroviral therapy. For the CDR3, the DNA is TGCGCCAGCAGCCAGGGACAGAACTCTGGGGCCAACGTCCTGACTTTC. This gives the protein CASSQGQNSGANVLTF.